One sample yielded the 15 T cell receptor beta chains listed below, sequenced in a study of T cell responses to AZD1222 COVID-19 vaccine. Method: immunoSEQ multiplex PCR; TCRdb's copy keeps in-frame clones and lacks some. Of about 120,000 clones in the sample, around 91% are singletons; the top ten hold about 4.1%. The specimen was peripheral blood, collected on day 0 of MenACWY control vaccination. The receptor source for this set is an adult in good health.

The V call is TRBV2, the J call TRBJ2-3; 10 bases agree with TRBD1. The junction had 7 bases not matched to a gene; V was cut back by 6 bases and J by 4 bases. This CDR3 spans 15 amino acids. CDR1 is SNHLY and CDR2 is FYNNEI in the germline V gene. The chain's CDR3 is CASRLGQGTADTQYF. The CDR3 region has the DNA TGTGCCAGCAGATTGGGACAGGGGACTGCAGATACGCAGTATTTT.

The chain has TRBV5-1 and TRBJ1-3; TRBD1 is a possible D gene (5 bases). Trimming removed 4 bases at V and 0 bases at J, with 11 bases between. The length of the CDR3 is 15 residues. The germline V gene encodes CDR1 SGHRS and CDR2 YFSETQ. CDR3 amino acids: CASSMTVSSGNTIYF. CDR3 in DNA: TGCGCCAGCAGCATGACAGTGTCCTCTGGAAACACCATATATTTT.

The table lists this clone with a count of one. This chain connects TRBV11-2 to TRBJ1-3; D remains ambiguous. The length of the CDR3 is 14 residues. The germline V gene has CDR1 SGHAT and CDR2 FQNNGV. V was cut by 1 base and J by 2 bases, with 6 bases left in between. CDR3 nucleotides: TGTGCCAGCAGCTTAGGAGCAACTGGAAACACCATATATTTT. Translation gives CASSLGATGNTIYF.

This rearrangement joins TRBV18 to TRBJ2-1; 8 bases are a match to TRBD1. The J segment lost 15 bases and the V segment lost 5 bases, leaving 12 bases of the junction unmatched. The germline V gene encodes CDR1 KGHSH and CDR2 LQKENI. The CDR3 has 13 amino acids. CDR3 DNA: TGTGCCAGCTCAGGTGCGGGACAGGAGAAAAGGTTCTTC. Amino acids: CASSGAGQEKRFF.

The V and J genes are TRBV5-8 and TRBJ2-1, with 8 positions matching TRBD1. In germline, CDR1 is SGHTS, CDR2 YDEGEE. The CDR3 contains 15 residues. The ends lost 0 bases at V and 3 bases at J; junction bases unmatched: 2. This CDR3 reads CASSLGDRHYNEQFF. For the CDR3, the DNA is TGTGCCAGCAGCTTGGGGGACAGGCACTACAATGAGCAGTTCTTC.

The rearrangement links TRBV6-5 to TRBJ2-6; tentative D call: TRBD1 (5 bases). There are 15 residues in the CDR3. Per the germline V gene, CDR1 is MNHEY and CDR2 is SVGAGI. Trimming shortened V by 9 bases and J by 0 bases, and 12 bases separated the two germline ends. Here the CDR3 reads CASRGTDSGANVLTF. The CDR3 region has the DNA TGTGCCAGTAGGGGTACTGACTCTGGGGCCAACGTCCTGACTTTC.

The chain joins TRBV5-1 to TRBJ2-1; 7 nucleotides align to TRBD2. Germline loops: CDR1 SGHRS, CDR2 YFSETQ. The CDR3 is 14 residues long. With V trimmed by 4 bases and J by 5 bases, 6 bases remained unmatched. CDR3 region: CASSTGLEHNEQFF. The CDR3 DNA reads TGCGCCAGCAGCACCGGACTAGAACACAATGAGCAGTTCTTC.

This clone was observed once. The V and J genes are TRBV29-1 and TRBJ2-1, with D unclear. Deletions cut 4 bases from V and 4 bases from J, with 8 bases between. The CDR3 is made up of 12 amino acids. Germline lookup yields CDR1 SQVTM and CDR2 ANQGSEA. CDR3 nucleotide sequence: TGCAGCGTTGGCGACGGATACAATGAGCAGTTCTTC. Amino acids: CSVGDGYNEQFF.

The V and J genes are TRBV7-9 and TRBJ1-4; D is perhaps TRBD1 (5 bases). The V gene lost 5 bases and the J gene lost 8 bases, with 18 bases spanning the gap. This CDR3 is built from 15 residues. Germline V gives CDR1 SEHNR, CDR2 FQNEAQ (reference sequence). CDR3 DNA sequence: TGTGCCAGCAGCGCCGGGGCCCTCGGTGGGGAAAAACTGTTTTTT. Amino acids: CASSAGALGGEKLFF.

This sequence joins TRBV28 and TRBJ2-6; maybe TRBD1 (5 bases). The CDR3 is 15 residues long. Germline CDR1 reads MDHEN; CDR2 reads SYDVKM. V dropped 1 base and J dropped 4 bases, with 8 bases sitting between them. This CDR3 reads CASSLSGSGANVLTF. CDR3 sequence (DNA): TGTGCCAGCAGTTTATCAGGGTCCGGGGCCAACGTCCTGACTTTC. Drawing the rest from reference TRBV28 and TRBJ2-6, the complete variable domain is DVKVTQSSRYLVKRTGEKVFLECVQDMDHENMFWYRQDPGLGLRLIYFSYDVKMKEKGDIPEGYSVSREKKERFSLILESASTNQTSMYLCASSLSGSGANVLTFGAGSRLTVL.

This sequence joins TRBV18 and TRBJ2-4, with TRBD1 as a possible D gene (6 bases). The CDR3 consists of 16 residues. The germline V and J ends were trimmed by 2 bases and 6 bases, with 17 bases remaining between them. The germline CDR1 and CDR2 sequences are KGHSH and LQKENI. DNA for the CDR3: TGTGCCAGCTCACCAGGGCCTCCGAGGGGGAGAAACATTCAGTACTTC. The encoded protein is CASSPGPPRGRNIQYF.

The chain couples TRBV5-1 to TRBJ2-3; 8 bases match TRBD2. Germline V CDR1 and CDR2: SGHRS, YFSETQ. Trimming cost V 7 bases and J 1 base; bases outside gene matches: 5. The CDR3 has 14 residues. The CDR3 here is CASRTSGRTDTQYF. The CDR3 coding sequence is TGCGCCAGCCGAACTAGCGGTCGCACAGATACGCAGTATTTT.

The chain carries TRBV27 and TRBJ2-7; TRBD1 matches at 12 bases. This CDR3 has 16 residues. V was clipped by 4 bases and J by 6 bases; unmatched bases: 10. CDR1 is MNHEY and CDR2 is SMNVEV in the germline V gene (reference sequence). The CDR3 bases are TGTGCCAGCAGTTCCCTTGGGACAGGGGGCCTCGGCGAGCAGTACGTC. Protein: CASSSLGTGGLGEQYV.

The V call is TRBV11-3, the J call TRBJ2-3, with unresolved D. The CDR3 sequence is 14 residues long. Germline V gene lookup returns CDR1 SGHNT and CDR2 YENEEA. Trimming left V 5 bases short and J 2 bases short, with 11 bases between. The CDR3 region has the DNA TGTGCCAGCAGCCCCACAACCTTCACAGATACGCAGTATTTT. This gives the protein CASSPTTFTDTQYF.

V gene TRBV7-6 combines with J gene TRBJ2-1, with TRBD1 as a possible D gene (5 bases). In germline, CDR1 is SGHVS, CDR2 FNYEAQ. V was shortened by 1 base and J by 1 base, with 14 bases between the two germline ends. This CDR3 has 17 amino acids. The CDR3 here is CASSLGGHRNSYNEQFF. CDR3 DNA sequence: TGTGCCAGCAGCTTAGGGGGCCATAGGAATTCCTACAATGAGCAGTTCTTC.